This T cell receptor beta chain derives from a study of T cell clonality in common variable immunodeficiency. Study-level findings and limits: Compared with controls, CVID subjects had fewer shared TCRbeta clones. Repertoire-complication correlations in CVID were limited by patient heterogeneity. Fewer deletions and N-nucleotide insertions were reportedly seen in common variable immunodeficiency TCR beta sequences.

This clone was found many times. Its antigen is unknown. Heparinized whole blood, about 4.5 to 8.5 ml, came from each donor. Generated by immunoSEQ multiplex PCR, the TCRdb table keeps only in-frame clones and is missing some. The sample contains 50,000 to 60,000 clones, none occurring once; 2% to 2.5% lies in the top ten. What was sequenced was peripheral blood mononuclear cells. The sequence derives from a person aged 18 to 75 in good health.

CDR3 protein: CAWSGTDNEKLFF. The DNA read from the CDR3 is TGTGCCTGGAGTGGGACAGACAATGAAAAA. This rearrangement joins TRBV30 to TRBJ1-4; weak D call: TRBD1 (6 bases). The sequenced fragment ends 3 residues before the CDR3 boundary, so the rest is inferred from the germline J gene. Germline values: CDR1 GTSNPN, CDR2 SVGIG (reference sequence). V lost 1 base and J lost 5, with 8 bases in between. The CDR3 consists of 13 residues.